Each of the 27 T cell receptor beta chains below was sequenced from the same sample in a study of T cells in Graves' hyperthyroidism and ophthalmopathy. Amplification targeted TCR beta CDR3 regions from RNA transcripts. First-round RT-PCR with HTBI primers amplified the TCR CDR3 region. TCRdb redid the calling of the multiplex PCR reads with MiXCR, one entry per CDR3 protein. The top ten clones hold about 49% of a sample with approximately 490,000 distinct CDR3 sequences, around a fifth of them seen once. The sample consisted of blood. These receptors all come from a woman in her 70s with Graves' ophthalmopathy.

This clonotype was counted between two and nine times. The CDR3 protein is CASTPRPLYGYTF. In nucleotides, the CDR3 is TGTGCCAGCACCCCTAGACCGCTATATGGCTACACCTTC. The J gene is TRBJ1-2, the V gene TRBV6-2 or TRBV6-3; no reliable D call. The germline V and J ends were trimmed by 7 bases and 5 bases, with 14 bases remaining between them. The CDR3 contains 13 residues. Germline CDR1 MNHEY, CDR2 SVGEGT.

The chain employs TRBV28 and TRBJ1-2; tentatively, D is TRBD1 (5 bases). This CDR3 has 14 residues. Germline-derived CDR1 and CDR2 are MDHEN and SYDVKM. V was cut by 10 bases and J by 0 bases, with 15 bases left in between. Here the CDR3 DNA reads TGTGCCACTCTCCGGGGGGGGACTAACTATGGCTACACCTTC. It translates to CATLRGGTNYGYTF.

This clonotype was found a few times. The rearrangement links TRBV20-1 to TRBJ2-7; D is undetermined. The CDR3 is made up of 15 amino acids. Per the germline V gene, CDR1 is DFQATT and CDR2 is SNEGSKA (reference sequence). The germline V and J ends were trimmed by 0 bases and 0 bases, with 12 bases remaining between them. The CDR3 loop reads CSARDLVARSYEQYF. DNA of the CDR3: TGCAGTGCTAGAGATTTAGTGGCGCGCTCCTACGAGCAGTACTTC.

This clonotype was counted only a few times. The chain combines TRBV6-1 with TRBJ2-1; 7 nucleotides align to TRBD2. CDR1 is MNHNS and CDR2 is SASEGT in the germline V gene. Unmatched junction bases numbered 8, after V lost 6 bases and J lost 3 bases. There are 15 residues in the CDR3. The CDR3 nucleotides read TGTGCCAGCAGACCCGCCGGGGGGATCTACAATGAGCAGTTCTTC. Residues: CASRPAGGIYNEQFF.

J is TRBJ2-7 and V is TRBV28; D not resolved. With 6 bases removed from V and 7 bases from J, the gap between germline ends came to 7 bases. CDR3 length: 10 residues. The germline V gene encodes CDR1 MDHEN and CDR2 SYDVKM. The chain's CDR3 is CASSSWEQYF. Written as DNA, the CDR3 is TGTGCCAGCAGCTCCTGGGAGCAGTACTTC.

This clonotype was detected a few times. The chain employs TRBV29-1 and TRBJ2-2; 7 bases align to TRBD1. Germline CDR1 SQVTM, CDR2 ANQGSEA. Trimming took 6 bases from V and 2 from J; bases not matched to a gene: 9. The CDR3 runs 15 residues. The DNA for the CDR3 is TGCAGCGTCCAATTAGGGGACAGCAACACCGGGGAGCTGTTTTTT. As protein: CSVQLGDSNTGELFF.

In this sample, this clonotype turned up many times. The chain recombines TRBV12-3 or TRBV12-4 with TRBJ1-2, with D uncertain. V gave up 4 bases and J gave up 2 bases, with 8 bases separating them. The CDR3 is 13 amino acids. CDR3 residues: CASSWTVNYGYTF. In DNA form, the CDR3 reads TGTGCCAGCAGTTGGACGGTAAACTATGGCTACACCTTC.

The rearrangement uses TRBV6-1 and TRBJ1-2; no definite D call. CDR1 and CDR2 (germline): MNHNS, SASEGT. The germline V and J ends were trimmed by 5 bases and 4 bases, with 11 bases remaining between them. This CDR3 has 13 residues. CDR3 DNA: TGTGCCAGCAGTCAGCACATGATCTATGGCTACACCTTC. Translated, it gives CASSQHMIYGYTF.

A note on this clonotype: This may stem from a read error, because a much larger clone lies one nucleotide away. The genes are TRBV3-1 and TRBJ2-1; TRBD2 matches 7 bases. CDR1 is LGHDT and CDR2 is YNNKEL in the germline V gene (reference sequence). There are 15 residues in the CDR3. V trimming: 4 bases; J trimming: 2 bases; junction bases outside the gene matches: 5. The CDR3 region is CASSLQAGTYNEQFF. The CDR3 DNA reads TGTGCCAGCAGCCTCCAAGCGGGAACCTACAATGAGCAGTTCTTC.

The sample holds one count of this clonotype. V gene TRBV11-2 combines with J gene TRBJ2-7; D is possibly TRBD2 (5 bases). This CDR3 is built from 12 residues. Trimming took off 0 bases at V and 9 bases at J, with 9 bases between the two ends. Per the germline V gene, CDR1 is SGHAT and CDR2 is FQNNGV. The CDR3 reads CASSLERGGQYF. In DNA, the CDR3 is TGTGCCAGCAGCTTAGAACGAGGAGGGCAGTACTTC. Full variable domain (remainder filled in from reference TRBV11-2 and TRBJ2-7): EAGVAQSPRYKIIEKRQSVAFWCNPISGHATLYWYQQILGQGPKLLIQFQNNGVVDDSQLPKDRFSAERLKGVDSTLKIQPAKLEDSAVYLCASSLERGGQYFGPGTRLTVT.

This chain joins TRBV19 and TRBJ2-3; TRBD2 agrees at 7 bases. V dropped 7 bases and J dropped 2; count of bases not matched to a gene: 12. Germline CDR1 LNHDA, CDR2 SQIVND (reference sequence). The CDR3 runs 16 residues. The chain's CDR3 is CASKVGLSLDTDTQYF. CDR3 nucleotides: TGTGCCAGTAAGGTGGGACTAAGCCTCGACACAGATACGCAGTATTTT.

The genes are TRBV19 and TRBJ1-5; 8 bases are shared with TRBD1. With 4 bases clipped from V and 4 bases from J, the junction kept 6 bases outside the gene matches. This CDR3 region has 15 residues. Germline CDR1 LNHDA, CDR2 SQIVND (reference sequence). CDR3 nucleotides: TGTGCCAGTAGTACCATGACAGGGGAAAATCAGCCCCAGCATTTT. It specifies CASSTMTGENQPQHF.

This clonotype was seen many times. The J gene is TRBJ2-1, the V gene TRBV20-1, with a weak D call TRBD2 (6 bases). The V and J ends lost 0 bases and 0 bases respectively, with 9 bases between them. This CDR3 comprises 15 residues. Per germline, CDR1 DFQATT and CDR2 SNEGSKA (reference sequence). CDR3 in amino acids: CSARDTGSSYNEQFF. In DNA, the CDR3 is TGCAGTGCTAGAGATACCGGGAGCTCCTACAATGAGCAGTTCTTC.

This clonotype was seen many times. The V and J genes are TRBV7-2 and TRBJ1-2, with D unresolved. The CDR3 sequence is 14 residues long. V was clipped by 5 bases and J by 4 bases, with 14 bases between them. Germline V lookup: CDR1 SGHTA, CDR2 FQGNSA. The CDR3 DNA is TGTGCCAGCAGCCAAGCTGGAGGGATCTATGGCTACACCTTC. Translated, it gives CASSQAGGIYGYTF.

This clonotype has only a few counts. The V call is TRBV7-2, the J call TRBJ1-6; tentatively, D is TRBD1 (5 bases). Trimming left V 2 bases short and J 10 bases short, with 12 bases between. The CDR3 sequence is 14 residues long. Germline V lookup: CDR1 SGHTA, CDR2 FQGNSA. This chain's CDR3 is CASSLQGSSSPLHF. Written as DNA, the CDR3 is TGTGCCAGCAGCTTACAGGGTTCATCCTCACCCCTCCACTTT.

This clonotype showed up just a few times. The chain uses TRBV7-8 and TRBJ2-3; D assignment may be TRBD1 or TRBD2 (5 bases each). V dropped 3 bases and J dropped 4 bases, with 11 bases sitting between them. Germline CDR1 is SGHVS and CDR2 is FQNEAQ. The CDR3 has 14 amino acids. The CDR3 reads CASSFGALPDTQYF. CDR3 nucleotide sequence: TGTGCCAGCAGCTTCGGGGCCCTCCCAGATACGCAGTATTTT. The full variable domain, completed using reference TRBV7-8 and TRBJ2-3, is GAGVSQSPRYKVAKRGQDVALRCDPISGHVSLFWYQQALGQGPEFLTYFQNEAQLDKSGLPSDRFFAERPEGSVSTLKIQRTQQEDSAVYLCASSFGALPDTQYFGPGTRLTVL.

This clonotype appeared a few times. V gene TRBV5-1 combines with J gene TRBJ1-2; no firm D call. This CDR3 region has 14 residues. Germline V gene sequence: CDR1 SGHRS, CDR2 YFSETQ. Deletions cut 0 bases from V and 4 bases from J, with 10 bases between. DNA of the CDR3: TGCGCCAGCAGCTTGGAAAGGGCAGGCTATGGCTACACCTTC. It translates to CASSLERAGYGYTF. The variable domain in full, completed from reference TRBV5-1 and TRBJ1-2, reads KAGVTQTPRYLIKTRGQQVTLSCSPISGHRSVSWYQQTPGQGLQFLFEYFSETQRNKGNFPGRFSGRQFSNSRSEMNVSTLELGDSALYLCASSLERAGYGYTFGSGTRLTVV.

This clonotype was seen ten or more times. This chain links TRBV20-1 with TRBJ2-7; 8 positions match TRBD1. The CDR3 has 14 amino acids. The V segment lost 0 bases and the J segment 9 bases; nucleotides outside the gene matches: 10. Germline values: CDR1 DFQATT, CDR2 SNEGSKA (reference sequence). CDR3 bases: TGCAGTGCTAGAGATCCAGGGACAGGCGAAAGGCAGTACTTC. This encodes CSARDPGTGERQYF.

This clonotype has at least ten counts. The rearrangement joins TRBV2 to TRBJ1-1, with D possibly TRBD1 on 5 matching bases. Germline assignment: CDR1 SNHLY and CDR2 FYNNEI. Trimming removed 6 bases at V and 4 bases at J, with 12 bases between. The CDR3 has 13 amino acids. The CDR3 region is CASSPAQGTEAFF. The CDR3 DNA follows: TGTGCCAGCAGCCCAGCCCAGGGCACTGAAGCTTTCTTT.

The J gene is TRBJ1-5, the V gene TRBV4-1; unclear D gene. V was pared by 1 base and J by 5 bases, with 6 bases between. In germline, CDR1 is MGHRA, CDR2 YSYEKL. This CDR3 contains 13 residues. Written as DNA, the CDR3 is TGCGCCAGCAGCCAAGCTCCTGATCAGCCCCAGCATTTT. Its translation is CASSQAPDQPQHF.

This clonotype occurred many times. The rearrangement links TRBV2 to TRBJ1-1; perhaps TRBD1 as D (6 bases). The V end lost 5 bases, the J end lost 0 bases, and 13 bases lay between the germline ends. Germline V gene lookup returns CDR1 SNHLY and CDR2 FYNNEI. The CDR3 loop spans 15 amino acids. The DNA for the CDR3 is TGTGCCAGCAGTCACGACCAGGGGATGAACACTGAAGCTTTCTTT. Translated, it gives CASSHDQGMNTEAFF.

This clonotype has at least ten counts. The chain is built from TRBV6-2 or TRBV6-3 and TRBJ2-7; D ambiguous. The CDR3 consists of 13 residues. Germline V gene sequence: CDR1 MNHEY, CDR2 SVGEGT. The V gene lost 4 bases and the J gene lost 0 bases, with 7 bases spanning the gap. CDR3 amino acids: CASSFASSYEQYF. The CDR3 DNA reads as TGTGCCAGCAGTTTCGCTTCCTCCTACGAGCAGTACTTC.

This chain joins TRBV20-1 and TRBJ2-3; D not resolved. The ends were cut back, 0 bases at V and 6 bases at J, with 10 bases in the middle. CDR1 is DFQATT and CDR2 is SNEGSKA in the germline V gene (reference sequence). The CDR3 has 13 residues. The CDR3 DNA reads as TGCAGTGCTAGAGATCTCGGTCGGGATACGCAGTATTTT. Protein sequence: CSARDLGRDTQYF.

There are a few counts of this clonotype. This chain links TRBV15 with TRBJ2-5; 8 bases fit TRBD2. This CDR3 has 14 amino acids. After removal of 4 bases from V and 4 bases from J, the junction contained 5 bases not matched to a gene. Germline V CDR1 and CDR2: LNHNV, YYDKDF (reference sequence). CDR3 sequence (DNA): TGTGCCACCAGCACCTCTCGGGGGGGAGAGACCCAGTACTTC. Amino acids: CATSTSRGGETQYF.

The chain is built from TRBV18 and TRBJ1-3; no definite D call. V lost 3 bases, J lost 0 bases, and 12 bases lay in between. CDR1 KGHSH and CDR2 LQKENI come from the germline V gene. The CDR3 has 16 residues. DNA of the CDR3: TGTGCCAGCTCACCTTCACAGTTAGACTCTGGAAACACCATATATTTT. It translates to CASSPSQLDSGNTIYF. Filled out from reference TRBV18 and TRBJ1-3, the complete variable domain reads NAGVMQNPRHLVRRRGQEARLRCSPMKGHSHVYWYRQLPEEGLKFMVYLQKENIIDESGMPKERFSAEFPKEGPSILRIQQVVRGDSAAYFCASSPSQLDSGNTIYFGEGSWLTVV.

The rearrangement joins TRBV10-2 to TRBJ2-1; D might be TRBD1 or TRBD2, each matching 5 bases. The germline gives CDR1 WSHSY, CDR2 SAAADI. Between the trimmed V and J ends, which lost 6 bases and 2 bases, there was a span of 14 bases. The length of the CDR3 is 15 residues. CDR3 region: CASRPTGGAYNEQFF. The CDR3 DNA reads as TGCGCCAGCAGGCCCACAGGAGGAGCCTACAATGAGCAGTTCTTC.

This chain links TRBV9 with TRBJ2-3; 9 bases agree with TRBD2. The CDR3 has 17 amino acids. Germline CDR1 and CDR2: SGDLS and YYNGEE. Trimming removed 4 bases from V and 3 bases from J; junction bases left unmatched: 12. DNA for the CDR3: TGTGCCAGCAGCTTAGAGGGTTTTAGCGGGAGAACAGATACGCAGTATTTT. It is translated as CASSLEGFSGRTDTQYF. The whole variable domain, remainder taken from reference TRBV9 and TRBJ2-3, is DSGVTQTPKHLITATGQRVTLRCSPRSGDLSVYWYQQSLDQGLQFLIQYYNGEERAKGNILERFSAQQFPDLHSELNLSSLELGDSALYFCASSLEGFSGRTDTQYFGPGTRLTVL.